The 10 T cell receptor beta chains given below trace back to one sample, sequenced in a study of OX40 agonist ivuxolimab in advanced cancers. Sequencing was performed with immunoSEQ multiplex PCR; in TCRdb, only in-frame clones are kept and a portion is missing. The data contain 42,000 or so clones, 75% to 90% of them singletons. Here the sequenced sample was CD4+ or CD8+ T cells sorted from blood, taken in a trial of the OX40 agonist ivuxolimab. These receptors were collected from an adult with an advanced solid tumor such as melanoma, head and neck, liver or kidney cancer.

The chain is built from TRBV30 and TRBJ2-7, with a possible D match to TRBD1 (6 bases). Germline V gene sequence: CDR1 GTSNPN, CDR2 SVGIG (reference sequence). The CDR3 extends over 14 amino acids. This CDR3 is CTWSHGGGGYEQYV. CDR3 DNA: TGTACCTGGAGTCATGGTGGGGGCGGGTACGAGCAGTACGTC.

This clone appeared a single time. This chain uses TRBV7-8 with TRBJ1-4; D gene unclear. Germline CDR1 SGHVS, CDR2 FQNEAQ. V was trimmed by 5 bases and J by 5 bases, leaving 15 bases between them. The length of the CDR3 is 15 residues. In DNA form, the CDR3 reads TGTGCCAGCAGCGCCTACAGAGTTCCCAATGAAAAACTGTTTTTT. This gives the protein CASSAYRVPNEKLFF.

This chain joins TRBV23-1 and TRBJ2-1, with a weak D call TRBD2 (6 bases). TRBV23-1 is an open reading frame whose function is uncertain. The V end was cut by 9 bases, the J end by 5 bases, with 14 bases between. The CDR3 is 13 amino acids. Here the CDR3 reads CASWASEDNEQFF. CDR3 DNA: TGCGCCAGTTGGGCTAGCGAGGACAATGAGCAGTTCTTC.

The chain carries TRBV5-4 and TRBJ2-7; D ambiguous. The CDR3 length is 14 residues. Germline V gives CDR1 SGHNT, CDR2 YYREEE (reference sequence). Trimming shortened V by 1 base and J by 1 base, and 9 bases separated the two germline ends. CDR3 in amino acids: CASSLYTASYEQYF. DNA for the CDR3: TGTGCCAGCAGCTTGTATACGGCTTCCTACGAGCAGTACTTC.

The V and J genes are TRBV5-1 and TRBJ2-2; possibly TRBD1 for D (6 bases). V gave up 0 bases and J gave up 0 bases, with 9 bases separating them. The CDR3 has 16 amino acids. Germline-derived CDR1 and CDR2 are SGHRS and YFSETQ. In DNA, the CDR3 is TGCGCCAGCAGCTTGGCCACAGGGACGAACACCGGGGAGCTGTTTTTT. Its translation: CASSLATGTNTGELFF.

V gene TRBV18 combines with J gene TRBJ2-3; D ambiguous. The CDR3 runs 14 residues. Trimming cost V 0 bases and J 4 bases, with 8 bases left between them. The germline V gene encodes CDR1 KGHSH and CDR2 LQKENI. CDR3 sequence (DNA): TGTGCCAGCTCACCACCGGCTAGTGCAGATACGCAGTATTTT. Its translation is CASSPPASADTQYF.

This clone has only one observation. The chain joins TRBV2 to TRBJ1-1, with a weak D call TRBD1 (5 bases). CDR1 and CDR2 (germline): SNHLY, FYNNEI. The V gene lost 5 bases and the J gene lost 0 bases, with 10 bases spanning the gap. This CDR3 spans 14 amino acids. CDR3 DNA: TGTGCCAGCAGTACGACAGATATGAACACTGAAGCTTTCTTT. It is translated as CASSTTDMNTEAFF.

The chain recombines TRBV4-2 with TRBJ2-7; unclear D gene. CDR3 length: 18 residues. Trimming pared 0 bases from V and 5 bases from J, leaving 23 bases between. The V gene's germline CDR1 is LGHNA and CDR2 YNFKEQ. The DNA for the CDR3 is TGTGCCAGCAGCCAAGAGACCGGGCTAGTCAGTTTCGAGAACGAGCAGTACTTC. This encodes CASSQETGLVSFENEQYF.

The chain links TRBV7-9 to TRBJ2-5, with D tentatively TRBD2 (6 bases). The better agreement between TRBJ2-7 and the DNA end casts doubt on the J call. Per the germline V gene, CDR1 is SEHNR and CDR2 is FQNEAQ (reference sequence). The length of the CDR3 is 15 residues. CDR3 nucleotide sequence: TGTGCCAGCAGCCCCCCCGGCGGGACCATCTACGAGCAGTACTTC. Encoded protein: CASSPPGGTIYEQYF.

The J gene is TRBJ2-7, the V gene TRBV7-9, with 8 bases aligning to TRBD2. Trimming cost V 5 bases and J 2 bases; bases outside gene matches: 11. Germline CDR1 and CDR2: SEHNR and FQNEAQ (reference sequence). There are 16 residues in the CDR3. CDR3 nucleotides: TGTGCCAGCAGCCTCCTGGGCGGGAGGTCACCCTACGAGCAGTACTTC. Translating gives CASSLLGGRSPYEQYF.